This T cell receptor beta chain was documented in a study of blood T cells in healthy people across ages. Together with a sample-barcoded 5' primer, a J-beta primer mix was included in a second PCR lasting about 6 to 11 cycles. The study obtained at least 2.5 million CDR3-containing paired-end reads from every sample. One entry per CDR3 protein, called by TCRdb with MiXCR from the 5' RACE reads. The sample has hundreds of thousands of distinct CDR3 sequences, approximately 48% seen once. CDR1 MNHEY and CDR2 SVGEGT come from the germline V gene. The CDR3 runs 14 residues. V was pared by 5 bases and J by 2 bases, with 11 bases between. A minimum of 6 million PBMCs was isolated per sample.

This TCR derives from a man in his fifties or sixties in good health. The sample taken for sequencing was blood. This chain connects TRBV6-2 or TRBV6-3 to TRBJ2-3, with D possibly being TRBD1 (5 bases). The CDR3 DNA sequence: TGTGCCAGCAGTGGGCTACAGGTCACAGATACGCAGTATTTT. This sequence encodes CASSGLQVTDTQYF.